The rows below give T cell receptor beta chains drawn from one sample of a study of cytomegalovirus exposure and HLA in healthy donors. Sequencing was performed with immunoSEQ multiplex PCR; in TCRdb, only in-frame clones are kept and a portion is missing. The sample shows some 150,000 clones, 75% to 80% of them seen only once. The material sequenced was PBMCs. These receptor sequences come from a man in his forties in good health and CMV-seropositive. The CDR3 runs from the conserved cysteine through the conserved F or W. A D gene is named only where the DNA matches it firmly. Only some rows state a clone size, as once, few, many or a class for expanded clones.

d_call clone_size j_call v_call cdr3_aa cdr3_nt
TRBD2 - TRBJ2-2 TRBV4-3 CASSQEVLDPGLKITGELFF TGCGCCAGCAGCCAAGAAGTATTAGACCCGGGACTAAAGATAACCGGGGAGCTGTTTTTT
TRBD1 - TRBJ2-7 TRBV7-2 CASSSPSGTGVRYGQYF TGTGCCAGCAGCTCCCCTTCCGGGACAGGGGTAAGATACGGGCAGTACTTC
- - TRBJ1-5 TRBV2 CASSGGLEVQPQHF TGTGCCAGCAGTGGAGGGTTAGAGGTTCAGCCCCAGCATTTT
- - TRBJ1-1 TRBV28 CASSPREIPQGTEAFF TGTGCCAGCAGTCCCAGGGAAATTCCACAGGGCACTGAAGCTTTCTTT
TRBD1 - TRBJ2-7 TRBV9 CASSVGDRGYEQYF TGTGCCAGCAGCGTAGGGGACAGGGGGTACGAGCAGTACTTC
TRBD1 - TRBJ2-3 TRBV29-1 CSVDLGTANTQYF TGCAGCGTTGATTTGGGGACAGCAAATACGCAGTATTTT
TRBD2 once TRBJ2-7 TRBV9 CASSATSGRSSYEQYF TGTGCCAGCAGCGCCACTAGCGGGAGAAGCTCCTACGAGCAGTACTTC
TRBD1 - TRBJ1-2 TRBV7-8 CASSLVEDRNGYTF TGTGCCAGCAGCTTAGTCGAGGACAGGAATGGCTACACCTTC
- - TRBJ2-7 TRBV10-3 CAISGRQVHSYEQYF TGTGCCATCAGTGGCCGACAGGTACATTCCTACGAGCAGTACTTC
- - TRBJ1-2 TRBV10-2 CASSESRRQGSVGYTF TGCGCCAGCAGTGAGTCGAGGAGGCAGGGGTCGGTTGGCTACACCTTC
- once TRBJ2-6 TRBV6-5 CASSYRGSGANVLTF TGTGCCAGCAGTTACAGGGGGTCTGGGGCCAACGTCCTGACTTTC
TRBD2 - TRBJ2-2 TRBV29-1 CSAIAGAVYTGELFF TGCAGCGCAATAGCGGGAGCGGTTTACACCGGGGAGCTGTTTTTT